The T cell receptor (beta chain) described here comes from a study of response to subunit inactivated influenza vaccine. Notes on the study in general: Few new T cells, the authors suggested, are recruited by each seasonal influenza vaccination.

This clonotype was observed a few times. Antigen: not known. From the RT-PCR reads, TCRdb called clonotypes with MiXCR, one entry per CDR3 protein. Here the sample spans over 800,000 distinct CDR3 sequences, approximately 22% being singletons. Germline assignment: CDR1 SGHRS and CDR2 YFSETQ. Trimming left V 2 bases short and J 4 bases short, with 15 bases between. The CDR3 is 16 amino acids. The clonotype was recovered from a man aged 50-59 years who received an inactivated influenza vaccine. V usage is TRBV5-1 and J usage is TRBJ2-2, with D possibly matching TRBD1 (6 bases). The sample in question was PBMCs from blood, obtained more than 4 days after vaccination. The CDR3 loop is CASSFQDSISTGELFF. The DNA of the CDR3 is TGCGCCAGCAGCTTCCAGGACAGCATCAGCACCGGGGAGCTGTTTTTT.